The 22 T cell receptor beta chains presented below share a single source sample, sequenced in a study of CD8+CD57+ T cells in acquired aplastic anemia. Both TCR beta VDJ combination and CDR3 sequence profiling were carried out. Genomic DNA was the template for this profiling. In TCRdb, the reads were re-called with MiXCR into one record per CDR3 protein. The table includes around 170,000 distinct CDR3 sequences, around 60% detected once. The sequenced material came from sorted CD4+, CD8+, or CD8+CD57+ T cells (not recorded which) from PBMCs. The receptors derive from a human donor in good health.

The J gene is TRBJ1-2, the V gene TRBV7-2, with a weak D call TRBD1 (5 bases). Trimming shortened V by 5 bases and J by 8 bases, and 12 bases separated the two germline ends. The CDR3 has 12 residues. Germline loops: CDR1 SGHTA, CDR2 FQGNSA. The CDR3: CASSPGSGGYTF. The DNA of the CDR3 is TGTGCCAGCAGCCCAGGGTCAGGCGGCTACACCTTC.

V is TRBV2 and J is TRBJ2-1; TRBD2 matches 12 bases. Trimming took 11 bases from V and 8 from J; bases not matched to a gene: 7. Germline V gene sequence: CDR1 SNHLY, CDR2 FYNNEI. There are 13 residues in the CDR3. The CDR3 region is CAGTSGRSYEQFF. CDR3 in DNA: TGTGCCGGAACTAGCGGGAGGTCGTATGAGCAGTTCTTC.

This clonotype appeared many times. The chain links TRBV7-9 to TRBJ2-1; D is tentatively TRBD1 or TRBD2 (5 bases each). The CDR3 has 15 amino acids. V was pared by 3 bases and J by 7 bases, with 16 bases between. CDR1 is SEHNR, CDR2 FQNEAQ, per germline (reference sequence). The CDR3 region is CASSLSGTRYNEQFF. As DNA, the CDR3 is TGTGCCAGCAGCTTGTCCGGGACCAGGTATAATGAGCAGTTCTTC.

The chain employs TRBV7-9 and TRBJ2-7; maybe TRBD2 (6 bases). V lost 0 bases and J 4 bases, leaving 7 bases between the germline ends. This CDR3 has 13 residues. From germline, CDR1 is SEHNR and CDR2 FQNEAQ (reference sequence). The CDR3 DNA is TGTGCCAGCAGCTTAGCGGGACTTTACGAGCAGTACTTC. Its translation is CASSLAGLYEQYF.

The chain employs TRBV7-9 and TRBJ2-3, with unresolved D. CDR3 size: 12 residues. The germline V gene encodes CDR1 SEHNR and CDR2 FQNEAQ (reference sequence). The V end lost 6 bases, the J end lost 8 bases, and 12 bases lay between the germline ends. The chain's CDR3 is CASSVARFTQYF. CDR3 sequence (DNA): TGTGCCAGCAGTGTTGCGAGGTTTACGCAGTATTTT.

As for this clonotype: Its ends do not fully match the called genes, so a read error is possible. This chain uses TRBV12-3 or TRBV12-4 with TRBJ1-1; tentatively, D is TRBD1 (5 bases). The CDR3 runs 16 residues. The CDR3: CASSFTLTDINTEALF. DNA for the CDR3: TGTGCCAGCAGTTTTACTCTGACAGACATAAACACTGAAGCTCTCTTT.

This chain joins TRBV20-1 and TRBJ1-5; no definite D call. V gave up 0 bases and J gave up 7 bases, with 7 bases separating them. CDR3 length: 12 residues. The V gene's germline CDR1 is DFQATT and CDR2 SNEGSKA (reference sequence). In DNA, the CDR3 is TGCAGTGCTAGAGATGTGGACCAGCCCCAGCATTTT. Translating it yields CSARDVDQPQHF.

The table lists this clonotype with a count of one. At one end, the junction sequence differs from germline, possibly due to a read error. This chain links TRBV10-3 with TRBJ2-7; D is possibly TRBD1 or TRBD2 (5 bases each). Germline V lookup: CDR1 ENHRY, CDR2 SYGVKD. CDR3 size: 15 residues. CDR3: CAISSSRDASYEQYF. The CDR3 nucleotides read TGTGCCATCAGCTCATCAAGGGACGCCTCCTATGAGCAGTACTTC.

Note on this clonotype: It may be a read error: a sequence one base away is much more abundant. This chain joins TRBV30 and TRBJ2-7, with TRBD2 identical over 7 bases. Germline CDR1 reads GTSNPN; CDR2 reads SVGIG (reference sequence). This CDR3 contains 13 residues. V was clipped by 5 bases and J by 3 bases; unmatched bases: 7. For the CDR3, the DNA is TGTGCCTGGGGTGCGGGGGTCCACTACGAGCAGTACTTC. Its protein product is CAWGAGVHYEQYF.

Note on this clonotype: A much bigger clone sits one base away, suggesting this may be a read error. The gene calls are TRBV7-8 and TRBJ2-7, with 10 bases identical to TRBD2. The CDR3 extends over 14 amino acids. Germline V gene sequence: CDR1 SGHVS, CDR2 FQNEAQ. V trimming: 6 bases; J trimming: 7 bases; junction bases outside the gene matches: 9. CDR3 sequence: CASSPPGLAREQYF. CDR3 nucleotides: TGTGCCAGCAGTCCTCCGGGACTAGCGAGAGAGCAGTACTTC.

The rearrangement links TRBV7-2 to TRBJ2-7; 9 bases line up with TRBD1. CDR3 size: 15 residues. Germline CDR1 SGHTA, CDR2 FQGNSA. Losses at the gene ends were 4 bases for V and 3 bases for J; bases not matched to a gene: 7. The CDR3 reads CASSSRTGVLYEQYF. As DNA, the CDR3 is TGTGCCAGCAGCTCCCGGACAGGGGTCCTCTACGAGCAGTACTTC.

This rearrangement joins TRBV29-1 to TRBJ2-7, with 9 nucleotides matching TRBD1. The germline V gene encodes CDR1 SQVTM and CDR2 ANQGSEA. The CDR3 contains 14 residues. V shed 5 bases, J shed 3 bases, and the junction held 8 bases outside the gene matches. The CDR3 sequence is CSVTGTGIFYEQYF. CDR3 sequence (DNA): TGCAGCGTTACCGGGACAGGGATTTTCTACGAGCAGTACTTC.

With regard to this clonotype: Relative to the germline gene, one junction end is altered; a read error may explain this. The DNA of the CDR3 is TGTGCCAGCAGCCAAGAACGGTCCACTGAAACTTTCTTT. Translating it yields CASSQERSTETFF. J is TRBJ1-1 and V is TRBV14; D remains unclear. This CDR3 region has 13 residues. Germline-derived CDR1 and CDR2 are SGHDN and FVKESK.

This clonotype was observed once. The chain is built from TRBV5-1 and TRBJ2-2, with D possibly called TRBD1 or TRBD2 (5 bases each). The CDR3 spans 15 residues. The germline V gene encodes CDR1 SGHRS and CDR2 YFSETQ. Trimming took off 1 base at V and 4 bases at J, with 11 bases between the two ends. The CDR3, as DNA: TGCGCCAGCAGCTTGTTTTGGGGGTCCACCGGGGAGCTGTTTTTT. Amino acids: CASSLFWGSTGELFF.

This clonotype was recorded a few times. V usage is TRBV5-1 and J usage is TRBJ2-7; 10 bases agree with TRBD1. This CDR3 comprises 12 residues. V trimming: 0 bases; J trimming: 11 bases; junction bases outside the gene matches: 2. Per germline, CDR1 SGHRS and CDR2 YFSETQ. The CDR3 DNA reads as TGCGCCAGCAGCTTGGCGGGGACAGGGGAGTACTTC. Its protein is CASSLAGTGEYF.

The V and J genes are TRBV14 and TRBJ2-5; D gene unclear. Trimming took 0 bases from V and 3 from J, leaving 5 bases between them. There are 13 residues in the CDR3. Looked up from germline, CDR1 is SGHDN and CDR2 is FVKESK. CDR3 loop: CASSQERKETQYF. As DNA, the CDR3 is TGTGCCAGCAGCCAAGAACGTAAAGAGACCCAGTACTTC.

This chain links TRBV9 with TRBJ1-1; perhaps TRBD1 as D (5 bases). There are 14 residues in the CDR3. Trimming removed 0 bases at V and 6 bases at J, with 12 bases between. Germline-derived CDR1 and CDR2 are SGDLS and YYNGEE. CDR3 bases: TGTGCCAGCAGCGTAGCTCCAAGGACACCTGAAGCTTTCTTT. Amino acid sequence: CASSVAPRTPEAFF.

The CDR3 bases are TGCAGCGTTGGTTTCGCCAGCAATTCACCCCTCCACTTT. Translating gives CSVGFASNSPLHF. The chain employs TRBV29-1 and TRBJ1-6; D unclear. Looked up from germline, CDR1 is SQVTM and CDR2 is ANQGSEA. Trimming left V 4 bases short and J 7 bases short, with 11 bases between. CDR3 length equals 13 residues.

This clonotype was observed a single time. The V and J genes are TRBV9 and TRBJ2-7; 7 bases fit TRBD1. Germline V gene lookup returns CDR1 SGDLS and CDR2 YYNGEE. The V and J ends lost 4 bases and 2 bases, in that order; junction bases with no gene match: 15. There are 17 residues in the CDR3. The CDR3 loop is CASSPLDRDRPTYEQYF. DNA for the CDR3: TGTGCCAGCAGCCCGCTGGACCGGGACAGACCGACCTACGAGCAGTACTTC.

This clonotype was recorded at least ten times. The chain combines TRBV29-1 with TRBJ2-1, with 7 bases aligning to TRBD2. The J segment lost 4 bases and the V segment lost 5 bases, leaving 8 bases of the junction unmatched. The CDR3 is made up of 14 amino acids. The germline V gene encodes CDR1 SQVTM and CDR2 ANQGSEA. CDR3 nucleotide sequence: TGCAGCGTTAACCCCGGGACTATATACAATGAGCAGTTCTTC. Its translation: CSVNPGTIYNEQFF.

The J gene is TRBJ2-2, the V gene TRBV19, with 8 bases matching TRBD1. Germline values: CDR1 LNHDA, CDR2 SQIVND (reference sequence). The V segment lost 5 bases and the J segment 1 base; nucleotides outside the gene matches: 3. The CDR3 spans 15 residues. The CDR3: CASSPGTGNTGELFF. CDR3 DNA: TGTGCCAGTAGTCCGGGGACAGGGAACACCGGGGAGCTGTTTTTT.

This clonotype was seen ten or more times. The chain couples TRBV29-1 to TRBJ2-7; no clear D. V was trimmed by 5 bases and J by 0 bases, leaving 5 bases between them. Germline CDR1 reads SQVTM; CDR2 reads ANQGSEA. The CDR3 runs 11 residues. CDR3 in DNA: TGCAGCGTTATCGTCTCCTACGAGCAGTACTTC. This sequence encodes CSVIVSYEQYF.